This T cell receptor beta chain was sequenced for a study of CD8+ T cells in alopecia areata. Findings of the study overall: Tofacitinib significantly brought down scalp clonality and expanded CD8+ clones among top 100. With patients, TCR sharing proved less clear than in mice, a difference possibly related to HLA.

The ends lost 0 bases at V and 0 bases at J; junction bases unmatched: 4. The length of the CDR3 is 16 residues. Germline assignment: CDR1 SQVTM and CDR2 ANQGSEA. Treatment meaning: oral pan-JAK inhibitor, 5-10 mg twice daily. Sampling of alopecia areata patients yielded lesional scalp punch biopsies as well as peripheral blood. Isolation of CD4+ and CD8+ T cells from PBMCs was achieved by sorting. Sequencing relied on a cDNA template that was reverse transcribed from extracted RNA. TCRdb's table, derived via immunoSEQ multiplex PCR, lists solely in-frame clones and lacks some. Found here are approximately 210,000 clones, roughly three fifths of them singletons; the top ten hold around 1.2%. As regards this clone: Its cognate antigen is unknown.

V gene TRBV29-1 combines with J gene TRBJ2-1, with 8 bases matching TRBD2. The origin of this receptor is a human donor with alopecia areata. Here the sequenced sample was CD4+ T cells sorted from blood, taken between weeks 43 and 45, from a patient treated with tofacitinib. This chain's CDR3 is CSVEEVAGFSYNEQFF. CDR3 coding DNA: TGCAGCGTTGAAGAAGTAGCGGGGTTCTCCTACAATGAGCAGTTCTTC.